This T cell receptor (beta chain) was sequenced during a study of response to subunit inactivated influenza vaccine. General study findings and limits: After each seasonal influenza vaccination, few new T cells are recruited, the authors suggested.

TCRdb recomputed calls from the RT-PCR reads with MiXCR, one row per CDR3 protein. The table lists 550,000 to 800,000 distinct CDR3 sequences, around 14% of them singletons, with 5.5% to 7% in the top ten. As concerns this clonotype: The antigen is undetermined.

Trimming removed 4 bases from V and 9 bases from J, with 17 bases in between. Per germline, CDR1 SGDLS and CDR2 YYNGEE. The CDR3 runs to 14 residues. The genes are TRBV9 and TRBJ2-1; D is undetermined. The source of this sequence is a man aged 50-59 years who received an inactivated influenza vaccine. Material: PBMCs from blood, obtained roughly 2 weeks before vaccination. CDR3 protein: CASSPRTVRSEQFF. As DNA, the CDR3 is TGTGCCAGCAGCCCCCGGACGGTTAGAAGTGAGCAGTTCTTC. Together with reference TRBV9 and TRBJ2-1, the CDR3 gives the full variable domain: DSGVTQTPKHLITATGQRVTLRCSPRSGDLSVYWYQQSLDQGLQFLIQYYNGEERAKGNILERFSAQQFPDLHSELNLSSLELGDSALYFCASSPRTVRSEQFFGPGTRLTVL.